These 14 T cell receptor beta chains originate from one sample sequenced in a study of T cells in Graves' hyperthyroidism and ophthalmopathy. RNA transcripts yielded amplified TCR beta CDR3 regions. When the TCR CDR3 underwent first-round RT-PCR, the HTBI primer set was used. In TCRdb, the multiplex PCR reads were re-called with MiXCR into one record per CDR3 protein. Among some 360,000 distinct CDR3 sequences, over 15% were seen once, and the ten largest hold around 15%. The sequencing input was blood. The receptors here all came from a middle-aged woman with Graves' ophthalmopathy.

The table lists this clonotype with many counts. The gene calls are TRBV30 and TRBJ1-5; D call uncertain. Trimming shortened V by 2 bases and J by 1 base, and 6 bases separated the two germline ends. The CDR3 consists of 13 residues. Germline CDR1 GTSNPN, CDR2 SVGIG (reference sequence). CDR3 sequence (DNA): TGTGCCTGGAGTCAAAGAAGCAATCAGCCCCAGCATTTT. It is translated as CAWSQRSNQPQHF. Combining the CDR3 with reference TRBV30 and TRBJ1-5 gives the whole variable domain SQTIHQWPATLVQPVGSPLSLECTVEGTSNPNLYWYRQAAGRGLQLLFYSVGIGQISSEVPQNLSASRPQDRQFILSSKKLLLSDSGFYLCAWSQRSNQPQHFGDGTRLSIL.

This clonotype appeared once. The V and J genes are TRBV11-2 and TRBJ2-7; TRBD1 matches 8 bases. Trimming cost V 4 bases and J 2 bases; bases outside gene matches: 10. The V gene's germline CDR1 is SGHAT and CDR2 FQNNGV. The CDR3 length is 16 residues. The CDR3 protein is CASSYSRDRLTYEQYF. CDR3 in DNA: TGTGCCAGCAGCTACTCCCGGGACAGGTTAACCTACGAGCAGTACTTC. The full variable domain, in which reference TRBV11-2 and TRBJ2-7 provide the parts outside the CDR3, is EAGVAQSPRYKIIEKRQSVAFWCNPISGHATLYWYQQILGQGPKLLIQFQNNGVVDDSQLPKDRFSAERLKGVDSTLKIQPAKLEDSAVYLCASSYSRDRLTYEQYFGPGTRLTVT.

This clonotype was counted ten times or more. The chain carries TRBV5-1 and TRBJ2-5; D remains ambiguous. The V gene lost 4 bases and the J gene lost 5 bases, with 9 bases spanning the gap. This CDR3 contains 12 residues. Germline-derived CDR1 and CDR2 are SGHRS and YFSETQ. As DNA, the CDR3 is TGCGCCAGCAGCCGGTCAAGTGAGACCCAGTACTTC. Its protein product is CASSRSSETQYF. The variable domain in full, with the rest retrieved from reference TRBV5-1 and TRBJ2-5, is KAGVTQTPRYLIKTRGQQVTLSCSPISGHRSVSWYQQTPGQGLQFLFEYFSETQRNKGNFPGRFSGRQFSNSRSEMNVSTLELGDSALYLCASSRSSETQYFGPGTRLLVL.

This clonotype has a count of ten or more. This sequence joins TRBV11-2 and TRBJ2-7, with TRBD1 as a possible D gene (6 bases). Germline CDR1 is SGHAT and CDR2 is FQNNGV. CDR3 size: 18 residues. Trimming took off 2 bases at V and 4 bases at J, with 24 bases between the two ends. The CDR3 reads CASSLPGQPVTYGYEQYF. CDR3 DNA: TGTGCCAGCAGCTTACCCGGACAGCCGGTAACTTATGGATACGAGCAGTACTTC. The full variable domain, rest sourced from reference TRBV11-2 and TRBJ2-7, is EAGVAQSPRYKIIEKRQSVAFWCNPISGHATLYWYQQILGQGPKLLIQFQNNGVVDDSQLPKDRFSAERLKGVDSTLKIQPAKLEDSAVYLCASSLPGQPVTYGYEQYFGPGTRLTVT.

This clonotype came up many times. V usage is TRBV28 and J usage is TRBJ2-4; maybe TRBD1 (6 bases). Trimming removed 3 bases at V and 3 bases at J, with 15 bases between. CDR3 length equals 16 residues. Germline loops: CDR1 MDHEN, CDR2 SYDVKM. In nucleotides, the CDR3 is TGTGCCAGCAGTTTCCCAAACAGGGTGGGCAAAAACATTCAGTACTTC. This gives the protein CASSFPNRVGKNIQYF.

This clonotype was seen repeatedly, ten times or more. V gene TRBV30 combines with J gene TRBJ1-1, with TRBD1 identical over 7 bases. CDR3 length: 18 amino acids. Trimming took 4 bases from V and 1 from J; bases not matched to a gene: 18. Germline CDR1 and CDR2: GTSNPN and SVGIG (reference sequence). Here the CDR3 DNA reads TGTGCCTGGATTCGCTTCGGACAGGCTGCGCTTACGAACACTGAAGCTTTCTTT. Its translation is CAWIRFGQAALTNTEAFF.

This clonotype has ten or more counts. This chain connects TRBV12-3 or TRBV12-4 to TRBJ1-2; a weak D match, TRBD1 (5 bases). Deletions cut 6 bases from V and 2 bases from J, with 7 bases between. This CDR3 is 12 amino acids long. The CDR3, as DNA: TGTGCCAGCAGAGGGGCAAACTATGGCTACACCTTC. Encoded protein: CASRGANYGYTF.

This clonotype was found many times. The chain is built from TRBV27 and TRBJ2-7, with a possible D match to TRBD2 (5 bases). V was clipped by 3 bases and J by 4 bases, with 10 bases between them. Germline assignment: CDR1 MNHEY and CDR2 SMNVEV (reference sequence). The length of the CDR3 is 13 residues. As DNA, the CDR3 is TGTGCCAGCAGTTTCGGGGAATCGTACGAGCAGTACTTC. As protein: CASSFGESYEQYF.

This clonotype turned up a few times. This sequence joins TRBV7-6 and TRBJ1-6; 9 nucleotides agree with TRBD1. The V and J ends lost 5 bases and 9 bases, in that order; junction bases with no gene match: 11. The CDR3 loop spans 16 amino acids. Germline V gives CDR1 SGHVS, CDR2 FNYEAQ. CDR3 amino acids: CASSLQPGQGFSPLHF. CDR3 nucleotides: TGTGCCAGCAGCCTCCAGCCGGGACAGGGCTTTTCACCCCTCCACTTT.

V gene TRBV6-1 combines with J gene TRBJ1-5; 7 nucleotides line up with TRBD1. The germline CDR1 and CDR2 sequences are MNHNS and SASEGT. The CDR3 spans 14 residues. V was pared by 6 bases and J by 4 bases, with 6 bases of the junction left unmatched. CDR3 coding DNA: TGTGCCAGCAGGGGAGCGGGACAGAATCAGCCCCAGCATTTT. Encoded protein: CASRGAGQNQPQHF.

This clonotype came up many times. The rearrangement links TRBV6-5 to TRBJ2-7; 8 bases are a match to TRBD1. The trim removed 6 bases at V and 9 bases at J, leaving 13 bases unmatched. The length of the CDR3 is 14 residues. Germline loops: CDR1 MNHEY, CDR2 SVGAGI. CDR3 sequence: CASRTQGAPMVQYF. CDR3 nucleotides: TGTGCCAGCAGAACCCAGGGGGCTCCTATGGTGCAGTACTTC.

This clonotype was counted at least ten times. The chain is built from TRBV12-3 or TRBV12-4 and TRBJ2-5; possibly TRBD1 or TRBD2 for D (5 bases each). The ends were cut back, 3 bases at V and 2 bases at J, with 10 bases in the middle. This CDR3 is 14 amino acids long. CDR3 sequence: CASSFMGDQETQYF. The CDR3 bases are TGTGCCAGCAGTTTTATGGGGGATCAAGAGACCCAGTACTTC.

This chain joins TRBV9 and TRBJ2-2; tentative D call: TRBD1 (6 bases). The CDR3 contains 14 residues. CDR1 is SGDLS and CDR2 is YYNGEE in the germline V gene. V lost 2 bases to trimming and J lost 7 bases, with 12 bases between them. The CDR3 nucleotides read TGTGCCAGCAGCGTCTCACAGGGAGTCGGGGAGCTGTTTTTT. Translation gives CASSVSQGVGELFF.

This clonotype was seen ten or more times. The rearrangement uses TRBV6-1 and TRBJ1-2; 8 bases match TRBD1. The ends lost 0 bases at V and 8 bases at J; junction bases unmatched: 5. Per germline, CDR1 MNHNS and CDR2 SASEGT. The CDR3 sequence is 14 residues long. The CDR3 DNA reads TGTGCCAGCAGTGAAGCAGGACAGGGATGGGGCTACACCTTC. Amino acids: CASSEAGQGWGYTF.